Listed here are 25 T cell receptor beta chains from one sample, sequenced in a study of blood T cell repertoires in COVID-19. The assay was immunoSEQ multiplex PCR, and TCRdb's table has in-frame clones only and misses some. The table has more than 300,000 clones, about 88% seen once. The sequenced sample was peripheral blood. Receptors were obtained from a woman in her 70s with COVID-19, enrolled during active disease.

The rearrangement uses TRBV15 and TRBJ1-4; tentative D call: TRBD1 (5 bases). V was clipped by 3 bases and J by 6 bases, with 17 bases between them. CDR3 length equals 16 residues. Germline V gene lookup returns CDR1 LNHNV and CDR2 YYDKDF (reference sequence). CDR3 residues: CATSRDKTEVYEKLFF. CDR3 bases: TGTGCCACCAGCAGGGATAAGACAGAAGTGTATGAAAAACTGTTTTTT.

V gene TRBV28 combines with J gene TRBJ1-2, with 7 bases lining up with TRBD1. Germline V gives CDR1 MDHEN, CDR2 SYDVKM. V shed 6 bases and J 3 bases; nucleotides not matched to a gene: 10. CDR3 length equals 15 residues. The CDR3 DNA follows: TGTGCCAGCAGCCCTTTGACAGGGCTAGACTATGGCTACACCTTC. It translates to CASSPLTGLDYGYTF.

CDR3 loop: CASSYMGANEQFF. The CDR3 DNA reads TGTGCCAGCAGTTATATGGGGGCGAATGAGCAGTTCTTC. This sequence joins TRBV12-3 or TRBV12-4 and TRBJ2-1, with D tentatively TRBD1 (6 bases). CDR3 length: 13 residues. V lost 4 bases, J lost 7 bases, and 11 bases lay in between.

The chain's CDR3 is CASSPGGDNTEAFF. The CDR3 coding sequence is TGTGCCAGCAGTCCAGGGGGCGACAACACTGAAGCTTTCTTT. The J gene is TRBJ1-1, the V gene TRBV2, with 8 bases aligning to TRBD1. Germline V lookup: CDR1 SNHLY, CDR2 FYNNEI. This CDR3 has 14 residues. Losses at the gene ends were 5 bases for V and 2 bases for J; bases not matched to a gene: 4.

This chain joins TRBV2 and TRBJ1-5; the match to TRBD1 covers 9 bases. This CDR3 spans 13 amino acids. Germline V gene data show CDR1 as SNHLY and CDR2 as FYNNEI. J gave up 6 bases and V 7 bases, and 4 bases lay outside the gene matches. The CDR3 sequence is CASKGTGSQPQHF. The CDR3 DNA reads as TGTGCCAGCAAAGGGACAGGGAGTCAGCCCCAGCATTTT.

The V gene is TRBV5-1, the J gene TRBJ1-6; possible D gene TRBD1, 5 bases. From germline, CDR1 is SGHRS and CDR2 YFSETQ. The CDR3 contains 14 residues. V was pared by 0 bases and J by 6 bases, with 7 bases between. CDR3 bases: TGCGCCAGCAGCTTGGAGACAGCTAATTCACCCCTCCACTTT. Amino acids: CASSLETANSPLHF. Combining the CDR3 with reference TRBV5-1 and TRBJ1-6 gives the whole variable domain KAGVTQTPRYLIKTRGQQVTLSCSPISGHRSVSWYQQTPGQGLQFLFEYFSETQRNKGNFPGRFSGRQFSNSRSEMNVSTLELGDSALYLCASSLETANSPLHFGNGTRLTVT.

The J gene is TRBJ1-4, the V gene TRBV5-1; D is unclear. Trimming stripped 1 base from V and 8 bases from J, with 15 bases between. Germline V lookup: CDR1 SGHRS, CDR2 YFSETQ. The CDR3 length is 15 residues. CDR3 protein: CASSLNPGREEKLFF. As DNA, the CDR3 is TGCGCCAGCAGCTTGAATCCGGGGAGAGAAGAAAAACTGTTTTTT.

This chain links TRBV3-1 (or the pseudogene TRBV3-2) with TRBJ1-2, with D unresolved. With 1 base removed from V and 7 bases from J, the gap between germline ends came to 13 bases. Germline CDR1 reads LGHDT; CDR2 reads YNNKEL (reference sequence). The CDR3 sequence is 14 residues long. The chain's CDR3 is CASSQVGGLSGYTF. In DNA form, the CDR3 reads TGTGCCAGCAGCCAAGTAGGAGGGTTGAGTGGCTACACCTTC.

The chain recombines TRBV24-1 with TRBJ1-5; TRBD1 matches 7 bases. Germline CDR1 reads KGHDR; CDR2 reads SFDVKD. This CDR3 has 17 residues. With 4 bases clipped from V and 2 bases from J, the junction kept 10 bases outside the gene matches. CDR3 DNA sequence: TGTGCCACCAGTGACCAGGACAGGAAGGATGGCAATCAGCCCCAGCATTTT. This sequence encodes CATSDQDRKDGNQPQHF.

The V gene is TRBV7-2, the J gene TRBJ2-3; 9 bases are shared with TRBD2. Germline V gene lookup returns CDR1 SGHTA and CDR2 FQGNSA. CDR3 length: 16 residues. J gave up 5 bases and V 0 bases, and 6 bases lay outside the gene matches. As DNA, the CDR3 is TGTGCCAGCAGCTTAGCGAATAGCGGGGGAGAAGATACGCAGTATTTT. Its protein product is CASSLANSGGEDTQYF.

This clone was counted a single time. CDR3 bases: TGTGCCTGGAGTAAGCCGGGACAGGGCTACGAGCAGTACTTC. Translated: CAWSKPGQGYEQYF. V gene TRBV30 combines with J gene TRBJ2-7, with 9 bases lining up with TRBD1. The CDR3 spans 14 residues. The trim removed 2 bases at V and 3 bases at J, leaving 5 bases unmatched. Germline CDR1 GTSNPN, CDR2 SVGIG (reference sequence).

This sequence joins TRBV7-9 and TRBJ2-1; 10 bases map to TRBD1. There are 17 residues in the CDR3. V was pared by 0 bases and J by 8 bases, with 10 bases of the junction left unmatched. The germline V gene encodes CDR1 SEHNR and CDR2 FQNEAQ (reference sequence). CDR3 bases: TGTGCCAGCAGCTTAGCGATTTTGGGACAGGGGCAGCATGAGCAGTTCTTC. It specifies CASSLAILGQGQHEQFF.

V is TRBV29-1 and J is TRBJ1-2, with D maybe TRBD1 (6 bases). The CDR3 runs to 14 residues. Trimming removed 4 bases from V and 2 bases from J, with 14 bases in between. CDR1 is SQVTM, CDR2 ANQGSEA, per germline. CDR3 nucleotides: TGCAGCGTTGGCCCCCTCGGACAGAACTATGGCTACACCTTC. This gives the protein CSVGPLGQNYGYTF.

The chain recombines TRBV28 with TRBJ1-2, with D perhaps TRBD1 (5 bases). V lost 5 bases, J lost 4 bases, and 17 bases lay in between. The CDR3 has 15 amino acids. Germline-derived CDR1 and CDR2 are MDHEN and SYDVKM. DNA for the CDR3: TGTGCCAGCAGTGGATGGGGAGGGGTCCCCTATGGCTACACCTTC. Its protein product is CASSGWGGVPYGYTF.

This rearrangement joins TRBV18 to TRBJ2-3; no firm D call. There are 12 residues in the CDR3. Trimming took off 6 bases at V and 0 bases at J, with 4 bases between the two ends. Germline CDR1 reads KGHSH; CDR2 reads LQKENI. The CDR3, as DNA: TGTGCCAGCTCCCGGAGCACAGATACGCAGTATTTT. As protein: CASSRSTDTQYF.

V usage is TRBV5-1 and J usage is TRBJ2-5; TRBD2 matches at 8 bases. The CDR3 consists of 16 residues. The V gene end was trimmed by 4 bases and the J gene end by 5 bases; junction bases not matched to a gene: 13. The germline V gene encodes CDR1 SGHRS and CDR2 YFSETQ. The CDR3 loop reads CASSTSSGGGWETQYF. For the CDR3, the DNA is TGCGCCAGCAGCACCTCGAGCGGGGGAGGATGGGAGACCCAGTACTTC.

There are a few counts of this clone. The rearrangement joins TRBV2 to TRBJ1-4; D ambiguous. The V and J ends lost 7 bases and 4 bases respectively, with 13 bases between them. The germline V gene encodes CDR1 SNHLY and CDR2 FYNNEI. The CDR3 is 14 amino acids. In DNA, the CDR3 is TGTGCCAGCAAGGAAAGGCGGAGTAATGAAAAACTGTTTTTT. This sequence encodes CASKERRSNEKLFF.

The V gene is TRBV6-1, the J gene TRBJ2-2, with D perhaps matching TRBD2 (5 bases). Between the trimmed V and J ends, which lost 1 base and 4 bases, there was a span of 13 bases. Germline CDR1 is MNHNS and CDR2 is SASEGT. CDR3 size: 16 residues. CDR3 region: CASSEVPGGGTGELFF. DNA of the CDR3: TGTGCCAGCAGTGAAGTCCCGGGTGGAGGCACCGGGGAGCTGTTTTTT.

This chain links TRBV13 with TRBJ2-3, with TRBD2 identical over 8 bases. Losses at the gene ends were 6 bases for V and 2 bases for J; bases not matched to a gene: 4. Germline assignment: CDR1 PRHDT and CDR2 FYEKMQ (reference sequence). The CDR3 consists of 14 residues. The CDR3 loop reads CASRIAGPTDTQYF. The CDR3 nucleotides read TGTGCCAGCAGGATAGCGGGGCCCACAGATACGCAGTATTTT.

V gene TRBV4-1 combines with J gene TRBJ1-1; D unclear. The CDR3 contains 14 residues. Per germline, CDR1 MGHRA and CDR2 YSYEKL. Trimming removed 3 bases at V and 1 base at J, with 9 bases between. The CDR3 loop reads CASSHARSNTEAFF. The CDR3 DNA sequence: TGCGCCAGCAGCCACGCCAGATCGAACACTGAAGCTTTCTTT.

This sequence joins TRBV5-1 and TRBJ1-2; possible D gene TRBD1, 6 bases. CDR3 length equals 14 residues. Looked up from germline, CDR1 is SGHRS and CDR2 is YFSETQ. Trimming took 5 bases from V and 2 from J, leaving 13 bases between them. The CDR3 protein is CASRTGKPNYGYTF. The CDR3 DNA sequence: TGCGCCAGCAGAACAGGGAAGCCCAACTATGGCTACACCTTC.

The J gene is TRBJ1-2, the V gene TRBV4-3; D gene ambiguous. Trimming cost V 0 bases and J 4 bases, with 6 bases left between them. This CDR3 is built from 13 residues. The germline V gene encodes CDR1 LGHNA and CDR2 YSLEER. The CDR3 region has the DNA TGCGCCAGCAGCCAAGATGGAGTCTATGGCTACACCTTC. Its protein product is CASSQDGVYGYTF.

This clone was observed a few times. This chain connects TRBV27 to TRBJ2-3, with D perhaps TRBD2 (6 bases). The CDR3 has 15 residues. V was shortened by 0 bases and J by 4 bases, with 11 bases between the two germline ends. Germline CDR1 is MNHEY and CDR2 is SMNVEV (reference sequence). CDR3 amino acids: CASSLSWDSSDTQYF. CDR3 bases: TGTGCCAGCAGTTTATCCTGGGACTCTTCAGATACGCAGTATTTT.

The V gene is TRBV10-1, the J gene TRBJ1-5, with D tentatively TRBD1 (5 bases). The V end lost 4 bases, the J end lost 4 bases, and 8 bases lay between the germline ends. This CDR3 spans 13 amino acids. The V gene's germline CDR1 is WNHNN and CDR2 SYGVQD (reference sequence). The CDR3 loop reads CASSAGINQPQHF. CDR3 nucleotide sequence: TGCGCCAGCAGTGCAGGGATTAATCAGCCCCAGCATTTT.

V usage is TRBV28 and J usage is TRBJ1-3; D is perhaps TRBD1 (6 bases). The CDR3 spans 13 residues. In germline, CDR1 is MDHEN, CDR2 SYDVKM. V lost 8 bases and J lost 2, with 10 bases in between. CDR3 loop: CASRGGPGNTIYF. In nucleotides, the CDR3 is TGTGCCAGCCGGGGGGGGCCTGGAAACACCATATATTTT.